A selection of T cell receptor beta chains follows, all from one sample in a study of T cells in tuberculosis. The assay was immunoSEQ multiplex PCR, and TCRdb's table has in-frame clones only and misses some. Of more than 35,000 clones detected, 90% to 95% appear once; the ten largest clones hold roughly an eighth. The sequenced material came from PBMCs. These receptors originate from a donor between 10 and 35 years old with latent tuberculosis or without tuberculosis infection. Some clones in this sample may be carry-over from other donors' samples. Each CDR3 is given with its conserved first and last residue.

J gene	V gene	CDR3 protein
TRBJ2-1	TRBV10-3	CAISAVLNEQFF
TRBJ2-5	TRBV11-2	CASGLETSGGETQYF
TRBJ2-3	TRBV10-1	CASSGLAGGPSTDTQYF
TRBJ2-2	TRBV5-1	CASSLGLAATGELFF
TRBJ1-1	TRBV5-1	CASSVTLGGTEAFF
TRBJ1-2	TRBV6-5	CASSHPTGVNYGYTF
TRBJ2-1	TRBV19	CASSIGTYNEQFF
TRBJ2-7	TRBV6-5	CASSSRPSGNYEQYF
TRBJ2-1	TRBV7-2	CASSVTGTRNNEQFF
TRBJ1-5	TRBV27	CASRFLDGVNQPQHF
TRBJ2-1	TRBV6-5	CASSRQGYNEQFF
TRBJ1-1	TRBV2	CASDRGASNTEAFF
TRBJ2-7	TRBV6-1	CASSLEGASYEQYF
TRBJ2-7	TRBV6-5	CASSRTGGQEQYF
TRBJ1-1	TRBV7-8	CASSSRQGPGTEAFF
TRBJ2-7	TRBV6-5	CASGGRRGYEQYF
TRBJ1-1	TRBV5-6	CASSGTGARGTEAFF
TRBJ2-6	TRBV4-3	CASSQEAVTGANVLTF
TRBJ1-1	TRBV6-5	CASSHRLGNTEAFF
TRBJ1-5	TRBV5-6	CASSNQDRVNQPQHF
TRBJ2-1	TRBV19	CASSDHDKEVYNEQFF
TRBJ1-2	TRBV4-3	CASSQDRVRGAGGYTF
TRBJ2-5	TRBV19	CASSMILGTSGGFGETQYF
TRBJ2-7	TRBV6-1	CASSESRGRYEQYF
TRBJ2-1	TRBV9	CASSGDQWSSYNEQFF
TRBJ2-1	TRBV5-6	CASSAGQGTYNEQFF
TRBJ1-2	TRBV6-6	CASSYRAGGEDGYTF
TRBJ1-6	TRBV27	CASSLSGRAGSPLHF
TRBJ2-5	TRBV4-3	CASSQDPGLAAQEAQYF
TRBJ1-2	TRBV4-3	CASSQDRGFYGYTF
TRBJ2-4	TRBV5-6	CASSPRDDREAKNIQYF
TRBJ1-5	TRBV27	CASSSGQGWDNQPQHF
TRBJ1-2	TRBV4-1	CASTKRIEGGGYTF
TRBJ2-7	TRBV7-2	CASSPLGQGRREQYF
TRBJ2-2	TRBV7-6	CASSLSTGPTGELFF
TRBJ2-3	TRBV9	CASSVVAVDTQYF
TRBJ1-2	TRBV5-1	CASSLDGVVRYRRQGEEGGYTF
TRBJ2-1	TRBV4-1	CASSQVPGLAGGRNEQFF
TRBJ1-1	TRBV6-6	CATLRPRGQGNTEAFF
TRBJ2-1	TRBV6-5	CASSYRASSYNEQFF
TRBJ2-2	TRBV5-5	CASRPTVPGELFF
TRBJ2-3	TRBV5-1	CASRDLQGADTQYF
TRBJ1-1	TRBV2	CASSREVAEAFF
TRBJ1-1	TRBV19	CASSKRQNTEAFF
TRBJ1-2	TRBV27	CASSPAGRGGYTF
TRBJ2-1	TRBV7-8	CASSQGGRGLFF
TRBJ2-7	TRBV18	CASSPIRAGVSEQYF
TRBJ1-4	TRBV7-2	CASSAPQGSTNEKLFF